This T cell receptor beta chain was profiled in a study of prognosis after radiotherapy for stage I lung cancer. The wider study: Tumors proved to be squamous cell carcinoma in several patients and represented adenocarcinoma in about 11. The study, taken as a whole, reports: Metastatic and non-metastatic patients reportedly diverged in TRBV and TRBJ gene usage.

About this clonotype itself: The target antigen is unknown.

CT and PET/CT showed node-negative disease in all patients, none of whom had received prior chemotherapy or radiotherapy or had other malignancies. Multiplex PCR, run in two rounds, amplified TCR beta CDR3 from genomic DNA. Round one of PCR was performed, and it used primers specific to each TRBV and TRBJ gene. The authors ran second-round PCR with universal primers. From the multiplex PCR reads, TCRdb called clonotypes with MiXCR, one entry per CDR3 protein. The sample has 20,000 to 30,000 distinct CDR3 sequences; roughly two fifths are singletons. CDR3 length: 15 amino acids. Trimming stripped 7 bases from V and 9 bases from J, with 22 bases between. Germline loops: CDR1 MNHEY, CDR2 SVGAGI.

The chain recombines TRBV6-5 with TRBJ2-1; D is perhaps TRBD2 (6 bases). The receptor's source is a donor of 50 years or more with non-small cell lung cancer. The input for sequencing was PBMCs, taken before or after stereotactic body radiation therapy (not recorded which). The CDR3 nucleotides are TGTGCCAGCACCCCTGATAGCGGCGGTAGGGTTGAGCAGTTCTTC. This sequence encodes CASTPDSGGRVEQFF.